The clone carrying this T cell receptor beta chain was recorded at least ten times. The antigen is not known. This sample was taken from a study of T cells in Graves' hyperthyroidism and ophthalmopathy. Notes on the study in general: From stable hyperthyroidism, ophthalmopathy was separated by a 13 V-J model.

TCR beta CDR3 sequences were amplified from RNA transcripts. The HTBI set primed first-round TCR CDR3 RT-PCR. MiXCR was run by TCRdb on the multiplex PCR reads, yielding one entry per CDR3 protein. The repertoire holds approximately 430,000 distinct CDR3 sequences, with 15% to 19% as singletons. The junction had 16 bases not matched to a gene; V was cut back by 5 bases and J by 6 bases. CDR1 LNHNV and CDR2 YYDKDF come from the germline V gene (reference sequence). There are 17 residues in the CDR3. The specimen was blood. This clonotype was obtained from a woman in her late teens or twenties with Graves' hyperthyroidism. The V call is TRBV15, the J call TRBJ1-1; TRBD1 agrees at 9 bases. The CDR3 spells CATSSYPQGASRAEAFF. The CDR3, as DNA: TGTGCCACCAGCTCATACCCACAGGGGGCCTCAAGGGCTGAAGCTTTCTTT.